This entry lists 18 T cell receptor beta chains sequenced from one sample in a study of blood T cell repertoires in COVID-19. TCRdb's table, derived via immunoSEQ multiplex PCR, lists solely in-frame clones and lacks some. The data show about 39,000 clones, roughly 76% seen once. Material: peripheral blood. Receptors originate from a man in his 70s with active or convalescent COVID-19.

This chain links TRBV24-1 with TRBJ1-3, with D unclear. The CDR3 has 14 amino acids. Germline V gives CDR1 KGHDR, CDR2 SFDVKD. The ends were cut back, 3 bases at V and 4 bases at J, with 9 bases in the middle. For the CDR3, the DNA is TGTGCCACCAGTGATCCCAGTACCGGAAACACCATATATTTT. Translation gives CATSDPSTGNTIYF.

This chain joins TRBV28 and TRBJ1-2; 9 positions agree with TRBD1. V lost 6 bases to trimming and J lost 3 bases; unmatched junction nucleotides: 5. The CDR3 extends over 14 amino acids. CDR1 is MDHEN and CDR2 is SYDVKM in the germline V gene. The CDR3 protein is CASRLDRGYYGYTF. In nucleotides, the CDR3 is TGTGCCAGCAGACTGGACAGGGGATACTATGGCTACACCTTC.

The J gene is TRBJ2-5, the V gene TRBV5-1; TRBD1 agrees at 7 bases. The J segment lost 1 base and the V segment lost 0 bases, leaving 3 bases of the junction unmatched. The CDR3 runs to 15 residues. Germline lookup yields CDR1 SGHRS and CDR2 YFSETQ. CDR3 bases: TGCGCCAGCAGCTTGGAGGGGGCTAGCCAAGAGACCCAGTACTTC. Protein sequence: CASSLEGASQETQYF.

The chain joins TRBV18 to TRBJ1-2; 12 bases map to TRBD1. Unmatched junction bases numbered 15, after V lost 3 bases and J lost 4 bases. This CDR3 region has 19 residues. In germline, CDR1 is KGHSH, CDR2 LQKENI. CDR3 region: CASSPSPGTGGRQTYGYTF. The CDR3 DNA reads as TGTGCCAGCTCACCTTCCCCTGGGACAGGGGGCCGACAGACCTATGGCTACACCTTC.

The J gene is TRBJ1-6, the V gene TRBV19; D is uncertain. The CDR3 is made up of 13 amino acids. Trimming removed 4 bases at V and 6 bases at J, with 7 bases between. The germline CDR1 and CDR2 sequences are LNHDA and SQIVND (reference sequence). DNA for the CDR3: TGTGCCAGTAGTACCCGAGTTAATTCACCCCTCCACTTT. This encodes CASSTRVNSPLHF.

The CDR3 DNA reads as TGTGCCAGCAGCGTAGTCGGGTACAATGAGCAGTTCTTC. Its protein product is CASSVVGYNEQFF. This rearrangement joins TRBV9 to TRBJ2-1, with D unresolved. The CDR3 runs 13 residues. Trimming took off 0 bases at V and 4 bases at J, with 5 bases between the two ends. Germline CDR1 and CDR2: SGDLS and YYNGEE.

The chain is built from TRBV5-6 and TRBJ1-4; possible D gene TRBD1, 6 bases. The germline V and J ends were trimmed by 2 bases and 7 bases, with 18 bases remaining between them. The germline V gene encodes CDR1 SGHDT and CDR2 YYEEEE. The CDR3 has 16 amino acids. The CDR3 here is CASSLMGASEVEKLFF. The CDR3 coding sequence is TGTGCCAGCAGCTTAATGGGGGCTTCGGAAGTTGAAAAACTGTTTTTT.

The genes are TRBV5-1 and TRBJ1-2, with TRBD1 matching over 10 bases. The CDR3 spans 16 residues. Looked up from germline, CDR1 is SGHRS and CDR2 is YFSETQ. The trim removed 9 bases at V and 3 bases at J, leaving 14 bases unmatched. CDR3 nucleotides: TGCGCCACCGCGGCCGGCGGGACAGGGGAGGACTATGGCTACACCTTC. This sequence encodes CATAAGGTGEDYGYTF.

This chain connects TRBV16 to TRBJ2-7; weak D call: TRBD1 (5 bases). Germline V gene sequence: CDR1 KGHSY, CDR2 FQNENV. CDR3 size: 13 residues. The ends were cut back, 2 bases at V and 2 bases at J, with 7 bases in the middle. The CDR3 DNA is TGTGCCAGCAGCCAAGACAGAGCCTACGAGCAGTACTTC. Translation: CASSQDRAYEQYF. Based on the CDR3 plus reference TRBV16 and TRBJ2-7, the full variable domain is GEEVAQTPKHLVRGEGQKAKLYCAPIKGHSYVFWYQQVLKNEFKFLISFQNENVFDETGMPKERFSAKCLPNSPCSLEIQATKLEDSAVYFCASSQDRAYEQYFGPGTRLTVT.

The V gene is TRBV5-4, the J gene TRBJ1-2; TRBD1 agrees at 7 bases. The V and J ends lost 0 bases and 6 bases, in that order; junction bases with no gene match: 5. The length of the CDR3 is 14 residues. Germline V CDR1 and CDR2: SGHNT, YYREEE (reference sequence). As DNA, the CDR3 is TGTGCCAGCAGCTTGGAGTCAGGGGGACATGGCTACACCTTC. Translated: CASSLESGGHGYTF.

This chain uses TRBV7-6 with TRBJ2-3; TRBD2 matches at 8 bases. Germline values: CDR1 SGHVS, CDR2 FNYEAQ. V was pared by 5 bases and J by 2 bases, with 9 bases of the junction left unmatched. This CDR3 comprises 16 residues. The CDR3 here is CASSLGRGATTDTQYF. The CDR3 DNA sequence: TGTGCCAGCAGCCTCGGGCGGGGGGCAACCACAGATACGCAGTATTTT.

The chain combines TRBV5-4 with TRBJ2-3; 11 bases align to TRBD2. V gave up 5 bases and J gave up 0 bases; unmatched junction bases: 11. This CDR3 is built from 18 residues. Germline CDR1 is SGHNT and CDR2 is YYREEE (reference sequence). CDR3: CASSFTSGGHTSTDTQYF. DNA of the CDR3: TGTGCCAGCAGTTTCACTAGCGGGGGACACACTAGCACAGATACGCAGTATTTT.

Here the CDR3 DNA reads TGTGCCATCAGGGGGGGGGCCACAGATACGCAGTATTTT. The encoded protein is CAIRGGATDTQYF. The chain combines TRBV10-3 with TRBJ2-3, with TRBD2 as a possible D gene (7 bases). V was clipped by 6 bases and J by 2 bases, with 9 bases between them. The CDR3 totals 13 residues. The germline V gene encodes CDR1 ENHRY and CDR2 SYGVKD.

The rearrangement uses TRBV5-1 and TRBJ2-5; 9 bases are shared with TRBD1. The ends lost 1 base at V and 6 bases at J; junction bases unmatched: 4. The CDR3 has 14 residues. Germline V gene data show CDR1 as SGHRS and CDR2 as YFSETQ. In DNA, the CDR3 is TGCGCCAGCAGCTTGACAGGGGGCTCGAAGACCCAGTACTTC. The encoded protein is CASSLTGGSKTQYF. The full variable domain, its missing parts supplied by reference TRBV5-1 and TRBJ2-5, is KAGVTQTPRYLIKTRGQQVTLSCSPISGHRSVSWYQQTPGQGLQFLFEYFSETQRNKGNFPGRFSGRQFSNSRSEMNVSTLELGDSALYLCASSLTGGSKTQYFGPGTRLLVL.

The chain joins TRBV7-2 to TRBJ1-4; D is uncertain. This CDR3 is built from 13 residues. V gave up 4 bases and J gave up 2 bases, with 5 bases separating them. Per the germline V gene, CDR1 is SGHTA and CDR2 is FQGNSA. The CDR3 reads CASSSYTNEKLFF. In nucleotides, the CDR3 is TGTGCCAGCAGCTCTTATACTAATGAAAAACTGTTTTTT.

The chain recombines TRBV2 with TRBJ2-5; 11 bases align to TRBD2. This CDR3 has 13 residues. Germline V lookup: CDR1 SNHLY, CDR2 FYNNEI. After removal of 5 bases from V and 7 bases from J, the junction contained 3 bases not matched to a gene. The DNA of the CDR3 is TGTGCCAGCAGTTTACTAGCGGGGGCGACCCAGTACTTC. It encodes CASSLLAGATQYF.

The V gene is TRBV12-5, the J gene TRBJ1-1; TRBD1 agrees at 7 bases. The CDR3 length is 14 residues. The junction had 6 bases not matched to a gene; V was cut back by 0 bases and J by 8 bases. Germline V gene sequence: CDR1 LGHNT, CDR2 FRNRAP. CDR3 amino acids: CASGLVRDSPEAFF. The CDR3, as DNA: TGTGCTAGTGGTTTGGTACGGGACAGCCCAGAAGCTTTCTTT.

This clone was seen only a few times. CDR3 amino acids: CASSPYPTDQPQHF. The DNA of the CDR3 is TGTGCCAGCAGCCCCTACCCCACCGATCAGCCCCAGCATTTT. The chain couples TRBV5-4 to TRBJ1-5; no clear D. There are 14 residues in the CDR3. Trimming removed 4 bases at V and 5 bases at J, with 13 bases between. Germline CDR1 and CDR2: SGHNT and YYREEE (reference sequence). Variable domain in full (rest from reference TRBV5-4 and TRBJ1-5): ETGVTQSPTHLIKTRGQQVTLRCSSQSGHNTVSWYQQALGQGPQFIFQYYREEENGRGNFPPRFSGLQFPNYSSELNVNALELDDSALYLCASSPYPTDQPQHFGDGTRLSIL.